The 17 T cell receptor beta chains below were found in one sample sequenced in a study of beta chain features in type 1 diabetes. Reverse transcribing all isolated RNA meant expressed TCRB transcripts were sequenced. Clones were read by immunoSEQ multiplex PCR, and TCRdb kept only the in-frame ones, dropping some. This table has 200,000 to 300,000 clones, about 63% appearing once. The sample comprised naive CD4+ T cells from blood. Every receptor here comes from a man between 25 and 39 years old in good health.

The chain recombines TRBV6-6 with TRBJ1-2; no firm D call. Looked up from germline, CDR1 is MNHNY and CDR2 is SVGAGI (reference sequence). The CDR3 has 15 residues. V lost 0 bases, J lost 6 bases, and 14 bases lay in between. The CDR3: CASSYSNFGMDGYTF. The DNA for the CDR3 is TGTGCCAGCAGTTACTCTAACTTTGGGATGGATGGCTACACCTTC.

The rearrangement uses TRBV4-3 and TRBJ2-3; D is uncertain. Trimming took off 0 bases at V and 5 bases at J, with 9 bases between the two ends. This CDR3 has 14 residues. The V gene's germline CDR1 is LGHNA and CDR2 YSLEER. The CDR3 sequence is CASSQDRWRDTQYF. CDR3 in DNA: TGCGCCAGCAGCCAAGATAGATGGAGAGATACGCAGTATTTT.

The chain combines TRBV5-4 with TRBJ2-5; D is unclear. The CDR3 is 14 residues long. V was clipped by 1 base and J by 2 bases, with 9 bases between them. Germline CDR1 SGHNT, CDR2 YYREEE (reference sequence). Here the CDR3 reads CASSLLSSQETQYF. In DNA, the CDR3 is TGTGCCAGCAGCTTGTTATCCTCGCAAGAGACCCAGTACTTC.

The chain couples TRBV29-1 to TRBJ2-7, with D possibly TRBD1 on 6 matching bases. CDR3 length equals 14 residues. The V end was cut by 4 bases, the J end by 4 bases, with 17 bases between. Germline assignment: CDR1 SQVTM and CDR2 ANQGSEA. The DNA for the CDR3 is TGCAGCGTTGGCTTTTTGGGACAAACATACGAGCAGTACTTC. Translated: CSVGFLGQTYEQYF.

The genes are TRBV29-1 and TRBJ2-7, with D perhaps assigned TRBD1 or TRBD2 (5 bases each). Looked up from germline, CDR1 is SQVTM and CDR2 is ANQGSEA. The CDR3 is made up of 15 amino acids. V shed 7 bases and J shed 4 bases, with 23 bases lying between them. The CDR3 DNA sequence: TGCAGCGCGGCCGGGACGGAAGCCTTTCTTTACGAGCAGTACTTC. Encoded protein: CSAAGTEAFLYEQYF.

The rearrangement uses TRBV4-3 and TRBJ2-1, with D unresolved. V lost 4 bases to trimming and J lost 6 bases, with 10 bases between them. The CDR3 sequence is 13 residues long. Germline CDR1 is LGHNA and CDR2 is YSLEER. The CDR3: CASSLYSGNEQFF. CDR3 coding DNA: TGCGCCAGCAGCCTCTATTCGGGCAATGAGCAGTTCTTC.

Notes on this clone: One junction end disagrees with the germline gene, perhaps due to a read error. The chain links TRBV30 to TRBJ1-1; D is unclear. Germline V gene lookup returns CDR1 GTSNPN and CDR2 SVGIG (reference sequence). The CDR3 is made up of 10 amino acids. The CDR3 DNA is TGTGCCTGGAGTGGACCTAGGCCTCTCTTT. Encoded protein: CAWSGPRPLF.

The chain is built from TRBV9 and TRBJ2-2, with 10 bases that match TRBD2. With 5 bases clipped from V and 6 bases from J, the junction kept 1 base outside the gene matches. In germline, CDR1 is SGDLS, CDR2 YYNGEE. The CDR3 has 13 residues. The CDR3 sequence: CASSLAGAGELFF. Written as DNA, the CDR3 is TGTGCCAGCAGTCTAGCGGGAGCCGGGGAGCTGTTTTTT.

The chain recombines TRBV29-1 with TRBJ1-6; no reliable D call. CDR3 length: 12 amino acids. V was trimmed by 7 bases and J by 8 bases, leaving 12 bases between them. Germline V lookup: CDR1 SQVTM, CDR2 ANQGSEA. CDR3 region: CSAKNQDSPLHF. The CDR3 DNA reads as TGCAGCGCGAAAAACCAGGATTCACCCCTCCACTTT.

The V gene is TRBV6-5, the J gene TRBJ2-4; D gene ambiguous. V gave up 8 bases and J gave up 6 bases, with 11 bases separating them. The length of the CDR3 is 12 residues. Germline CDR1 MNHEY, CDR2 SVGAGI. This CDR3 reads CASGMRTNIQYF. CDR3 DNA: TGTGCCAGCGGGATGCGAACAAACATTCAGTACTTC.

This clone was seen a few times. The chain recombines TRBV19 with TRBJ2-2; tentatively, D is TRBD1 (6 bases). Between the trimmed V and J ends, which lost 8 bases and 4 bases, there was a span of 11 bases. This CDR3 spans 13 amino acids. The germline V gene has CDR1 LNHDA and CDR2 SQIVND (reference sequence). The CDR3 region has the DNA TGTGCCAGTGTCGGACAGTCCACCGGGGAGCTGTTTTTT. Protein product: CASVGQSTGELFF.

V usage is TRBV5-6 and J usage is TRBJ2-6; D is unresolved. Looked up from germline, CDR1 is SGHDT and CDR2 is YYEEEE. V shed 0 bases and J shed 0 bases, with 13 bases lying between them. There are 18 residues in the CDR3. This CDR3 is CASSLVSGNPSGANVLTF. The DNA of the CDR3 is TGTGCCAGCAGCTTGGTTTCTGGCAACCCCTCTGGGGCCAACGTCCTGACTTTC.

The genes are TRBV6-1 and TRBJ2-5, with D perhaps being TRBD1 or TRBD2 (6 bases each). Germline CDR1 reads MNHNS; CDR2 reads SASEGT. This CDR3 comprises 13 residues. Between the trimmed V and J ends, which lost 4 bases and 5 bases, there was a span of 11 bases. CDR3 DNA: TGTGCCAGCAGTGCGGTAGGGGGGGAGACCCAGTACTTC. Its protein is CASSAVGGETQYF.

The rearrangement links TRBV15 to TRBJ2-7; D may be TRBD1 (5 bases). V was cut by 3 bases and J by 9 bases, with 12 bases left in between. This CDR3 has 12 amino acids. Germline CDR1 is LNHNV and CDR2 is YYDKDF (reference sequence). CDR3: CATSRDTGVQYF. The CDR3 DNA follows: TGTGCCACCAGCAGGGACACAGGTGTGCAGTACTTC. The complete variable domain, with remaining parts taken from reference TRBV15 and TRBJ2-7, reads DAMVIQNPRYQVTQFGKPVTLSCSQTLNHNVMYWYQQKSSQAPKLLFHYYDKDFNNEADTPDNFQSRRPNTSFCFLDIRSPGLGDTAMYLCATSRDTGVQYFGPGTRLTVT.

The genes are TRBV18 and TRBJ2-7; the match to TRBD2 covers 7 bases. J gave up 6 bases and V 3 bases, and 14 bases lay outside the gene matches. Germline CDR1 reads KGHSH; CDR2 reads LQKENI. The CDR3 extends over 16 amino acids. CDR3 DNA: TGTGCCAGCTCACCCCAGGGAGGACGCGGGGGAGGCGAGCAGTACTTC. The encoded protein is CASSPQGGRGGGEQYF.

This clone was detected once. This sequence joins TRBV30 and TRBJ2-1; possible D gene TRBD1, 6 bases. This CDR3 contains 16 residues. Germline V gene data show CDR1 as GTSNPN and CDR2 as SVGIG (reference sequence). V gave up 2 bases and J gave up 0 bases, with 14 bases separating them. CDR3 protein: CAWSYITGSSYNEQFF. Here the CDR3 DNA reads TGTGCCTGGAGTTATATTACAGGGAGCTCCTACAATGAGCAGTTCTTC.

V usage is TRBV11-2 and J usage is TRBJ2-1; 7 bases map to TRBD2. The CDR3 is 15 amino acids. V trimming: 5 bases; J trimming: 0 bases; junction bases outside the gene matches: 4. Germline assignment: CDR1 SGHAT and CDR2 FQNNGV. The CDR3 sequence is CASSPGRSSYNEQFF. DNA for the CDR3: TGTGCCAGCAGCCCCGGGAGGAGCTCCTACAATGAGCAGTTCTTC. The variable domain in full, completed from reference TRBV11-2 and TRBJ2-1, reads EAGVAQSPRYKIIEKRQSVAFWCNPISGHATLYWYQQILGQGPKLLIQFQNNGVVDDSQLPKDRFSAERLKGVDSTLKIQPAKLEDSAVYLCASSPGRSSYNEQFFGPGTRLTVL.